This T cell receptor (beta chain) was documented in a study of T cell responses to AZD1222 COVID-19 vaccine (dated by TCRdb to the early 2020s). The study in broad terms: A total of approximately 240 trial participants underwent TCR sequencing, of whom about 200 had received two doses of AZD1222 and some 25 had received two doses of the MenACWY control vaccine. Enrollment into the trials was organized by age into subgroups of 18-55, 56-69 and 70-plus years, and those subgroups contained approximately 150, 30 and 60 TCR-sequenced participants, respectively.

A single count supports this clone. It has no known antigen specificity. No base quality information exists; no much larger clone differs at one position. The research as a whole found: Conclusions about previously exposed vaccinees were limited because only six AZD1222 recipients were SARS-CoV-2 seropositive at baseline. In the small 56-69-year group, the increase in depth fell short of significance, most likely because of low power. Participants were mostly white British, with more females than males. The authors suggested clonal diversity may have been underestimated. The whole spike protein was spanned by vaccine-associated CD4 TCRs, and dominant responses were seen in regions 160-218 and 743-854. Because no day 14 peak-response samples were available, the repertoires could be characterized only after the peak T cell response. Reportedly, almost half of the unique spike-specific TCRs recognized epitopes lying outside the regions that are mutated in the B.1.351 and B.1.1.7 variants. A significant rise in spike-specific TCR breadth and depth was observed after two AZD1222 doses relative to day 0 and relative to MenACWY recipients.

The intended sense of this specimen's time point label: about 28 days (+/-7) after the second vaccine dose. AZD1222 recipients with second doses at about 4 weeks or about 12 weeks were pooled, because spike-specific TCR depth and breadth did not differ between schedules. The vaccinee samples were drawn from two UK trials, COV001 and COV002, one of which was a single-blind randomized controlled phase 2/3 trial testing AZD1222 (ChAdOx1 nCoV-19) in healthy adults. For TCRbeta chain sequencing, PBMC samples were collected from trial participants at day 0 and at day 28 after the second dose. The CDR3 regions of human TCRbeta chains were analyzed by immunosequencing. Turning to the authors' computational methods: TCRs in the repertoires were compared against a reference library of SARS-CoV-2-specific TCRs that had been generated with the MIRA antigen-specificity platform. Breadth was defined as the fraction of unique TCRs that were SARS-CoV-2-associated. Depth was defined as the fraction of total T cells that were SARS-CoV-2-associated. Using the MIRA data, each spike-specific TCR was mapped to the spike region that the TCR reacts to and placed in a CD4 or CD8 class. Log10-transformed breadth and depth values were compared by one-way ANOVA with Sidak's multiple comparisons tests. TCRdb obtained this table from immuneACCESS and retained in-frame rearrangements with V and J assigned. These tables miss some clones; where compared with another copy, unresolved V genes account for less than half of the shortfall, and the remainder is unexplained. V, J and clone size were drawn from that table, and D and trimming were deduced from the DNA. Present in this sample are around 110,000 clones, nearly 90% of which were seen just once. The ten most abundant clones make up approximately 4.8% of the sample.

The source material was peripheral blood, sampled 28 days after the second AZD1222 dose. The TCR was taken from an adult who received the AZD1222 COVID-19 vaccine.

The nucleotides are TGTGCCAGCTCACCTATTCGGGACAGGGTGGGCGAGCAGTACTTC. Its amino acids are CASSPIRDRVGEQYF. The rearranged segments are TRBV18 and TRBJ2-7, with 9 bases aligning to TRBD1. For CDR1 and CDR2, the germline V gene lists KGHSH and LQKENI. After removal of 3 bases from V and 6 bases from J, the junction retains 9 bases not matched to a gene. Including the terminal cysteine and phenylalanine, the CDR3 comprises 15 residues. This entry keeps only the CDR3 DNA: 45 bases, framed from base 1.